Below, one T cell receptor (beta chain) is given with its context. Its antigen remains unidentified. This specimen includes other DNA sequences encoding the same CDR3. Produced via immunoSEQ multiplex PCR; TCRdb's table is partial and in-frame only. Of over 150,000 clones in the sample, roughly nine tenths were seen once. Germline V CDR1 and CDR2: MDHEN, SYDVKM. V lost 4 bases to trimming and J lost 5 bases, with 2 bases between them. CDR3 length: 11 residues. The entry originates in a study of T cell responses to AZD1222 COVID-19 vaccine. In the study overall: Samples with a second dose at about 4 or about 12 weeks were pooled together. Overall study findings and caveats: Vaccine-associated CD4 TCRs ranged over spike, dominating at 160-218 and 743-854. Spike-specific TCR depth and breadth grew after two AZD1222 doses. Sampling captured repertoires only after the peak T cell response.

Sequences were derived from peripheral blood, sampled on day 0 of AZD1222 vaccination. V and J are TRBV28 and TRBJ1-4; D call uncertain. The sequence was collected from an adult in good health. The CDR3 DNA sequence: TGTGCCAGCAGTTCCAATGAAAAACTGTTTTTT. As protein: CASSSNEKLFF.